A selection of T cell receptor beta chains follows, all from one sample in a study of beta chain features in type 1 diabetes. Using immunoSEQ multiplex PCR, the repertoire was profiled, and TCRdb retains in-frame clones only, with some absent. The sample records more than 250,000 clones, 20% being singletons. The specimen was naive CD4+ T cells from blood. These receptors originate from a woman aged 40 to 50 with type 1 diabetes. Each CDR3 is given with its conserved first and last residue. Each record gives: V gene, J gene, clone size, D gene, CDR3 protein, CDR3 DNA. The D gene is left open where the match is weak. Rows may omit the clone size; those that give it use once, few, many or a size class.

>TRBV30|TRBJ2-3|few|.
CAWSSGLLGTDTQYF
TGTGCCTGGAGTTCGGGACTTCTTGGCACAGATACGCAGTATTTT
>TRBV20-1|TRBJ2-1|few|.
CSASGDEQFF
TGCAGTGCTAGCGGGGATGAGCAGTTCTTC
>TRBV28|TRBJ1-2|.|TRBD1
CASSSSDRGVMYGYTF
TGTGCCAGCAGTTCCTCTGACAGGGGCGTTATGTATGGCTACACCTTC
>TRBV18|TRBJ1-5|few|TRBD1
CASSPGQGANQPQHF
TGTGCCAGCTCACCGGGACAGGGGGCGAATCAGCCCCAGCATTTT
>TRBV21-1|TRBJ1-2|.|.
CASSADFF
TGTGCCAGCAGCGCTGACTTCTTC
>TRBV6-5|TRBJ2-3|.|TRBD1
CASSYGRPRGGDTQYF
TGTGCCAGCAGTTACGGCCGACCCCGAGGGGGCGATACGCAGTATTTT
>TRBV2|TRBJ1-5|few|TRBD1
CASSRDRDQPQHF
TGTGCCAGCAGTCGGGACAGAGATCAGCCCCAGCATTTT
>TRBV28|TRBJ1-2|few|.
CASSLSPGGGYTF
TGTGCCAGCAGTTTAAGCCCCGGAGGGGGCTACACCTTC
>TRBV7-8|TRBJ2-2|.|TRBD2
CASSSLAGNTGELFF
TGTGCCAGCAGCTCATTAGCGGGGAACACCGGGGAGCTGTTTTTT
>TRBV2|TRBJ1-2|.|TRBD1
CASEKGQGNYGYTF
TGTGCCAGCGAGAAGGGACAGGGCAACTATGGCTACACCTTC
>TRBV30|TRBJ2-7|.|.
CAWSEERRSYEQYF
TGTGCCTGGAGTGAGGAGCGGCGATCCTACGAGCAGTACTTC
>TRBV28|TRBJ2-7|.|.
CASSVQKGYEQYF
TGTGCCAGCAGTGTTCAGAAGGGGTACGAGCAGTACTTC
>TRBV4-3|TRBJ2-7|few|TRBD2
CASSQDYPLTSGGPYEQYF
TGCGCCAGCAGCCAAGATTATCCCCTCACTAGCGGGGGTCCCTACGAGCAGTACTTC
>TRBV7-3|TRBJ2-5|few|TRBD1
CASSLGSGTGGQETQYF
TGTGCCAGCAGCTTAGGGTCGGGGACAGGGGGCCAAGAGACCCAGTACTTC
>TRBV4-2|TRBJ1-2|.|.
CASSRTGKDYGYTF
TGTGCCAGCAGCCGCACAGGGAAAGACTATGGCTACACCTTC
>TRBV7-9|TRBJ1-1|few|.
CASSLAQPGRHTEAFF
TGTGCCAGCAGCTTAGCGCAACCGGGGAGGCACACTGAAGCTTTCTTT
>TRBV19|TRBJ1-2|.|TRBD1
CASSVPGQGARGYTF
TGTGCCAGTAGTGTACCGGGACAGGGGGCTCGTGGCTACACCTTC
>TRBV14|TRBJ2-7|.|TRBD2
CASSQDGSGRYEQYF
TGTGCCAGCAGCCAAGACGGTAGCGGGCGCTACGAGCAGTACTTC
>TRBV30|TRBJ2-2|.|TRBD2
CAWSTGLAGTGELFF
TGTGCCTGGAGTACGGGACTAGCGGGCACCGGGGAGCTGTTTTTT
>TRBV2|TRBJ1-2|.|.
CASIPAGLNGYTF
TGTGCCAGCATCCCGGCAGGGTTGAATGGCTACACCTTC
>TRBV18|TRBJ2-7|.|.
CASSPRQGSSGAYEQYF
TGTGCCAGCTCACCACGCCAGGGATCTTCTGGGGCCTACGAGCAGTACTTC
>TRBV20-1|TRBJ2-5|few|.
CSPLLWPTQYF
TGCAGTCCTCTCCTTTGGCCGACCCAGTACTTC
>TRBV29-1|TRBJ1-1|few|.
CSVLRGDTEAFF
TGCAGCGTACTACGGGGGGACACTGAAGCTTTCTTT
>TRBV7-9|TRBJ1-1|.|.
CASSFAGNTEAFF
TGTGCCAGCAGCTTTGCAGGGAACACTGAAGCTTTCTTT
>TRBV5-4|TRBJ2-5|few|TRBD2
CASSLPGGRETQYF
TGTGCCAGCAGCTTGCCCGGCGGGAGGGAGACCCAGTACTTC
>TRBV19|TRBJ2-5|.|TRBD1
CASSMADRGQTQYF
TGTGCCAGTAGTATGGCGGACAGGGGACAGACCCAGTACTTC
>TRBV5-1|TRBJ2-1|.|TRBD1
CASNQGATTGDEQFF
TGCGCCAGCAATCAGGGGGCCACAACCGGCGATGAGCAGTTCTTC
>TRBV28|TRBJ2-5|.|.
CASSFGPGGLETQYF
TGTGCCAGCAGTTTCGGCCCTGGGGGCCTAGAGACCCAGTACTTC
>TRBV5-1|TRBJ1-6|.|.
CASSLSGNSPLHF
TGCGCCAGCAGCTTGTCGGGGAATTCACCCCTCCACTTT
>TRBV9|TRBJ2-4|.|.
CASSPRVRSLGNIQYF
TGTGCCAGCAGCCCGAGGGTTCGGAGTCTCGGGAACATTCAGTACTTC
>TRBV19|TRBJ2-1|few|.
CASSIALLGEQFF
TGTGCCAGTAGTATAGCTCTACTCGGGGAGCAGTTCTTC
>TRBV5-4|TRBJ1-3|.|.
CASSLGDRHSGNTIYF
TGTGCCAGCAGCTTGGGCGACAGGCACTCTGGAAACACCATATATTTT
>TRBV5-1|TRBJ2-1|.|TRBD2
CASSSQPGLAGGNEQFF
TGCGCCAGCAGCTCTCAACCCGGACTAGCGGGAGGCAATGAGCAGTTCTTC
>TRBV6-6|TRBJ1-6|.|.
CASSPTGQHNSPLHF
TGTGCCAGCAGCCCGACCGGACAGCATAATTCACCCCTCCACTTT
>TRBV29-1|TRBJ2-5|few|.
CSIEGGQETQYF
TGCAGCATTGAGGGGGGTCAAGAGACCCAGTACTTC
>TRBV6-4|TRBJ1-1|.|.
CASGEFPGTEAFF
TGTGCCAGCGGGGAATTTCCGGGGACTGAAGCTTTCTTT
>TRBV7-2|TRBJ1-2|once|TRBD1
CASSLPGQGGGYTF
TGTGCCAGCAGCCTGCCGGGACAGGGAGGAGGCTACACCTTC
>TRBV4-3|TRBJ1-4|.|TRBD1
CASSQGQGGEKLFF
TGCGCCAGCAGCCAAGGACAGGGGGGTGAAAAACTGTTTTTT
>TRBV18|TRBJ2-5|.|.
CASSKETGPGETQYF
TGTGCCAGCTCAAAAGAAACAGGGCCAGGAGAGACCCAGTACTTC
>TRBV6-6|TRBJ1-5|.|TRBD1
CASSPSRDRVQPQHF
TGTGCCAGCAGTCCCTCCCGGGACAGGGTTCAGCCCCAGCATTTT
>TRBV7-9|TRBJ2-1|.|.
CASSSPRVRDEQFF
TGTGCCAGCAGCTCCCCCCGTGTCCGCGATGAGCAGTTCTTC
>TRBV28|TRBJ1-6|few|.
CASSSSGDSSYNSPLHF
TGTGCCAGCAGCTCGTCAGGGGATAGCTCCTATAATTCACCCCTCCACTTT
>TRBV5-4|TRBJ2-3|few|.
CASSFGGSVIHVTDTQYF
TGTGCCAGCAGCTTTGGTGGTAGCGTGATCCATGTCACAGATACGCAGTATTTT
>TRBV27|TRBJ2-6|.|.
CASSSGGQWGANVLTF
TGTGCCAGCAGTTCGGGGGGACAATGGGGGGCCAACGTCCTGACTTTC
>TRBV30|TRBJ2-3|few|.
CAWSGGSTDTQYF
TGTGCCTGGAGCGGGGGTAGCACAGATACGCAGTATTTT
>TRBV4-1|TRBJ2-7|.|.
CASSQGPGHRYEQYF
TGCGCCAGCAGCCAAGGACCGGGACATCGATACGAGCAGTACTTC
>TRBV6-6|TRBJ2-7|.|.
CASSWGEGPYEQYF
TGTGCCAGCAGTTGGGGAGAGGGCCCCTACGAGCAGTACTTC
>TRBV2|TRBJ2-3|.|.
CASSSTTTDTQYF
TGTGCCAGCAGTTCCACTACCACAGATACGCAGTATTTT
>TRBV4-3|TRBJ2-3|.|.
CASSQDLAETDTQYF
TGCGCCAGCAGCCAAGATCTGGCTGAAACAGATACGCAGTATTTT
>TRBV14|TRBJ2-1|.|TRBD2
CASSQDVGGAYNEQFF
TGTGCCAGCAGCCAAGACGTCGGGGGGGCCTACAATGAGCAGTTCTTC
>TRBV2|TRBJ2-1|few|TRBD2
CASSGGSSGANEQFF
TGTGCCAGCAGTGGGGGTTCTAGCGGGGCCAATGAGCAGTTCTTC
>TRBV7-3|TRBJ1-1|few|.
CASSSQDNTEAFF
TGTGCCAGCAGCTCTCAGGATAACACTGAAGCTTTCTTT